This TCR beta chain was recorded in a study of cytomegalovirus exposure and HLA in healthy donors. Worth noting for this clone: Its target is not known.

The V end was cut by 0 bases, the J end by 5 bases, with 11 bases between. Germline CDR1 reads GTSNPN; CDR2 reads SVGIG (reference sequence). This CDR3 is built from 14 residues. The donors were part of the roughly 130-subject validation cohort, which stood apart from the roughly 730-subject first cohort. Study-level points and caveats: Rarity marked most TCR sequences, yet some public TCRs occurred in many donors. The study put 150 or so TCR beta chains on its list as cytomegalovirus-associated.

The data were produced by immunoSEQ multiplex PCR, yet TCRdb's version contains in-frame clones alone and is incomplete. The sample lists approximately 71,000 clones; about 91% were seen once. The source is a man between 18 and 29 years old in good health and CMV-seronegative. The sample comprised PBMCs. This chain links TRBV30 with TRBJ2-1, with a weak D call TRBD1 (6 bases). The CDR3 spells CAWSVLGAHNEQFF. The CDR3 nucleotides read TGTGCCTGGAGTGTACTGGGGGCTCACAATGAGCAGTTCTTC.